One and the same sample provided the 20 T cell receptor beta chains below, sequenced in a study of blood T cell repertoires in COVID-19. Libraries were prepared by immunoSEQ multiplex PCR; TCRdb keeps only in-frame clonotypes and omits some of them. Seen here are about 220,000 clones, about 83% observed once, and the top ten hold 2% to 3%. Source material: peripheral blood. These receptors came from a middle-aged woman with active or convalescent COVID-19.

The chain recombines TRBV18 with TRBJ2-7; no clear D. Between the trimmed V and J ends, which lost 0 bases and 7 bases, there was a span of 10 bases. CDR3 length: 13 residues. CDR1 and CDR2 (germline): KGHSH, LQKENI. The CDR3 DNA reads as TGTGCCAGCTCACCACCCGCAGTTACGGAGCAGTACTTC. As protein: CASSPPAVTEQYF.

V and J are TRBV27 and TRBJ1-5, with 11 bases that match TRBD1. The CDR3 is 14 amino acids. Germline loops: CDR1 MNHEY, CDR2 SMNVEV (reference sequence). Losses at the gene ends were 6 bases for V and 6 bases for J; bases not matched to a gene: 4. The CDR3 nucleotides read TGTGCCAGCAGGGGGGGACAGGGGGTTCAGCCCCAGCATTTT. Its protein product is CASRGGQGVQPQHF.

The chain joins TRBV6-6 to TRBJ2-6, with 12 nucleotides matching TRBD1. CDR1 MNHNY and CDR2 SVGAGI come from the germline V gene (reference sequence). The length of the CDR3 is 17 residues. The J segment lost 1 base and the V segment lost 5 bases, leaving 3 bases of the junction unmatched. CDR3 residues: CASSRDRGRSGANVLTF. CDR3 nucleotide sequence: TGTGCCAGCAGTCGGGACAGGGGGCGTTCTGGGGCCAACGTCCTGACTTTC.

This clone was detected only a few times. This sequence joins TRBV19 and TRBJ1-2; D is uncertain. The germline V gene encodes CDR1 LNHDA and CDR2 SQIVND (reference sequence). The CDR3 consists of 17 residues. V was trimmed by 10 bases and J by 5 bases, leaving 29 bases between them. This CDR3 reads CATSQIVGQSHRYGYTF. DNA of the CDR3: TGTGCCACCTCGCAGATTGTTGGGCAGTCTCACCGTTATGGCTACACCTTC.

The J gene is TRBJ2-7, the V gene TRBV7-2, with D tentatively TRBD2 (6 bases). V shed 2 bases and J shed 7 bases, with 18 bases lying between them. CDR1 and CDR2 (germline): SGHTA, FQGNSA. The CDR3 runs 15 residues. Here the CDR3 reads CASSLYGGAGGEQYF. The DNA of the CDR3 is TGTGCCAGCAGCTTATATGGCGGGGCTGGGGGGGAGCAGTACTTC. The whole variable domain, filled in from reference TRBV7-2 and TRBJ2-7, reads GAGVSQSPSNKVTEKGKDVELRCDPISGHTALYWYRQSLGQGLEFLIYFQGNSAPDKSGLPSDRFSAERTGGSVSTLTIQRTQQEDSAVYLCASSLYGGAGGEQYFGPGTRLTVT.

This clone was recorded only once. The chain employs TRBV5-1 and TRBJ2-2; the D gene is possibly TRBD1 (5 bases). Trimming pared 0 bases from V and 5 bases from J, leaving 11 bases between. The germline CDR1 and CDR2 sequences are SGHRS and YFSETQ. The CDR3 sequence is 15 residues long. The CDR3 is CASSLDPGWTGELFF. DNA of the CDR3: TGCGCCAGCAGCTTGGATCCAGGGTGGACCGGGGAGCTGTTTTTT.

The CDR3 is CASRDQGYETQYF. DNA of the CDR3: TGTGCCAGTAGGGACCAGGGTTACGAGACCCAGTACTTC. V gene TRBV19 combines with J gene TRBJ2-5, with D perhaps matching TRBD1 (5 bases). Germline V CDR1 and CDR2: LNHDA, SQIVND (reference sequence). CDR3 length: 13 residues. The V end lost 6 bases, the J end lost 5 bases, and 13 bases lay between the germline ends.

The J gene is TRBJ1-5, the V gene TRBV19, with 8 bases matching TRBD1. With 9 bases clipped from V and 9 bases from J, the junction kept 13 bases outside the gene matches. Germline V gene sequence: CDR1 LNHDA, CDR2 SQIVND (reference sequence). This CDR3 contains 14 residues. Here the CDR3 reads CASRTGRVVGPQHF. CDR3 coding DNA: TGTGCCAGCCGGACAGGGCGGGTCGTGGGGCCCCAGCATTTT.

V gene TRBV5-1 combines with J gene TRBJ1-1; possibly TRBD1 for D (6 bases). Germline CDR1 is SGHRS and CDR2 is YFSETQ. Trimming pared 0 bases from V and 0 bases from J, leaving 18 bases between. CDR3 size: 18 residues. CDR3 region: CASSLGAGAYPMNTEAFF. DNA for the CDR3: TGCGCCAGCAGCTTGGGTGCGGGGGCCTACCCTATGAACACTGAAGCTTTCTTT.

V is TRBV20-1 and J is TRBJ1-6, with D hard to call. Germline V gene sequence: CDR1 DFQATT, CDR2 SNEGSKA (reference sequence). There are 13 residues in the CDR3. V lost 3 bases and J 9 bases, leaving 12 bases between the germline ends. Here the CDR3 DNA reads TGCAGTGCTAGTAAGGGAGAGGGTTCACCCCTCCACTTT. Encoded protein: CSASKGEGSPLHF.

This clone was recorded a few times. The gene calls are TRBV5-4 and TRBJ1-1; D gene unclear. The CDR3 sequence is 14 residues long. CDR1 SGHNT and CDR2 YYREEE come from the germline V gene (reference sequence). V was cut by 0 bases and J by 1 base, with 7 bases left in between. The DNA for the CDR3 is TGTGCCAGCAGCTTGGCCTTGAGGAACACTGAAGCTTTCTTT. This sequence encodes CASSLALRNTEAFF.

The CDR3 nucleotides read TGTGCCAGCAGTTTATCCGCGGGGAGAGGCTACGAGCAGTACTTC. This gives the protein CASSLSAGRGYEQYF. The chain is built from TRBV28 and TRBJ2-7, with D perhaps TRBD2 (6 bases). The germline gives CDR1 MDHEN, CDR2 SYDVKM. The CDR3 totals 15 residues. Between the trimmed V and J ends, which lost 1 base and 3 bases, there was a span of 13 bases. Full variable domain (rest looked up from reference TRBV28 and TRBJ2-7): DVKVTQSSRYLVKRTGEKVFLECVQDMDHENMFWYRQDPGLGLRLIYFSYDVKMKEKGDIPEGYSVSREKKERFSLILESASTNQTSMYLCASSLSAGRGYEQYFGPGTRLTVT.

This chain joins TRBV7-6 and TRBJ2-6; maybe TRBD2 (6 bases). The CDR3 runs 16 residues. V was clipped by 6 bases and J by 1 base, with 13 bases between them. The germline V gene has CDR1 SGHVS and CDR2 FNYEAQ. DNA for the CDR3: TGTGCCAGCAGTTCACCGGGGAGGTCTGGGGCCAACGTCCTGACTTTC. It encodes CASSSPGRSGANVLTF.

This clone has a single count. The chain is built from TRBV7-9 and TRBJ1-5; 8 nucleotides line up with TRBD1. Germline assignment: CDR1 SEHNR and CDR2 FQNEAQ (reference sequence). The CDR3 sequence is 15 residues long. The junction had 6 bases not matched to a gene; V was cut back by 5 bases and J by 3 bases. CDR3 DNA sequence: TGTGCCAGCAGCCAGGGGGACAGGCCCAATCAGCCCCAGCATTTT. Its translation is CASSQGDRPNQPQHF.

The rearrangement links TRBV5-4 to TRBJ1-2, with 9 bases that match TRBD1. Germline lookup yields CDR1 SGHNT and CDR2 YYREEE (reference sequence). The CDR3 has 16 amino acids. J gave up 8 bases and V 4 bases, and 15 bases lay outside the gene matches. The CDR3 region has the DNA TGTGCCAGCAGCCCGCCGGGACAGGGCGCTAGCGAGGGCTACACCTTC. This gives the protein CASSPPGQGASEGYTF.

The J gene is TRBJ2-2, the V gene TRBV10-3; TRBD2 aligns across 9 bases. The germline gives CDR1 ENHRY, CDR2 SYGVKD. Unmatched junction bases numbered 10, after V lost 6 bases and J lost 8 bases. This CDR3 contains 15 residues. The DNA of the CDR3 is TGTGCCATCAGGGAAGCGGGGGGCCGAGGAGGGGAGCTGTTTTTT. Protein sequence: CAIREAGGRGGELFF.

This clone was recorded only once. The chain joins TRBV7-5 to TRBJ1-1; the table's D call, TRBD1, was not checked against the DNA. TRBV7-5 is a known pseudogene. The CDR3 spans 16 residues. The CDR3 spells CVRSLARSGPNTEAFF. The DNA of the CDR3 is TGTGTCAGAAGCTTAGCGAGATCAGGCCCGAACACTGAAGCTTTCTTT.

The chain combines TRBV10-1 with TRBJ2-3, with D uncertain. The V gene's germline CDR1 is WNHNN and CDR2 SYGVQD (reference sequence). This CDR3 is built from 13 residues. Deletions cut 6 bases from V and 0 bases from J, with 7 bases between. This CDR3 reads CASRAASTDTQYF. CDR3 coding DNA: TGCGCCAGCAGGGCGGCTAGCACAGATACGCAGTATTTT.

V is TRBV5-1 and J is TRBJ1-4; TRBD1 agrees at 7 bases. The germline gives CDR1 SGHRS, CDR2 YFSETQ. Germline trimming cut 1 base from V and 0 bases from J; bases unmatched to any gene: 12. This CDR3 spans 19 amino acids. CDR3 DNA: TGCGCCAGCAGCTTGATCAAGGGAGACAGGGTAACAACTAATGAAAAACTGTTTTTT. Encoded protein: CASSLIKGDRVTTNEKLFF.

This chain links TRBV10-3 with TRBJ2-7; D may be TRBD1 (6 bases). The germline CDR1 and CDR2 sequences are ENHRY and SYGVKD. Trimming pared 9 bases from V and 0 bases from J, leaving 18 bases between. The CDR3 loop spans 15 amino acids. CDR3 DNA sequence: TGTGCCATTGGGACAACCCTTTACCCCTCCTACGAGCAGTACTTC. The encoded protein is CAIGTTLYPSYEQYF.